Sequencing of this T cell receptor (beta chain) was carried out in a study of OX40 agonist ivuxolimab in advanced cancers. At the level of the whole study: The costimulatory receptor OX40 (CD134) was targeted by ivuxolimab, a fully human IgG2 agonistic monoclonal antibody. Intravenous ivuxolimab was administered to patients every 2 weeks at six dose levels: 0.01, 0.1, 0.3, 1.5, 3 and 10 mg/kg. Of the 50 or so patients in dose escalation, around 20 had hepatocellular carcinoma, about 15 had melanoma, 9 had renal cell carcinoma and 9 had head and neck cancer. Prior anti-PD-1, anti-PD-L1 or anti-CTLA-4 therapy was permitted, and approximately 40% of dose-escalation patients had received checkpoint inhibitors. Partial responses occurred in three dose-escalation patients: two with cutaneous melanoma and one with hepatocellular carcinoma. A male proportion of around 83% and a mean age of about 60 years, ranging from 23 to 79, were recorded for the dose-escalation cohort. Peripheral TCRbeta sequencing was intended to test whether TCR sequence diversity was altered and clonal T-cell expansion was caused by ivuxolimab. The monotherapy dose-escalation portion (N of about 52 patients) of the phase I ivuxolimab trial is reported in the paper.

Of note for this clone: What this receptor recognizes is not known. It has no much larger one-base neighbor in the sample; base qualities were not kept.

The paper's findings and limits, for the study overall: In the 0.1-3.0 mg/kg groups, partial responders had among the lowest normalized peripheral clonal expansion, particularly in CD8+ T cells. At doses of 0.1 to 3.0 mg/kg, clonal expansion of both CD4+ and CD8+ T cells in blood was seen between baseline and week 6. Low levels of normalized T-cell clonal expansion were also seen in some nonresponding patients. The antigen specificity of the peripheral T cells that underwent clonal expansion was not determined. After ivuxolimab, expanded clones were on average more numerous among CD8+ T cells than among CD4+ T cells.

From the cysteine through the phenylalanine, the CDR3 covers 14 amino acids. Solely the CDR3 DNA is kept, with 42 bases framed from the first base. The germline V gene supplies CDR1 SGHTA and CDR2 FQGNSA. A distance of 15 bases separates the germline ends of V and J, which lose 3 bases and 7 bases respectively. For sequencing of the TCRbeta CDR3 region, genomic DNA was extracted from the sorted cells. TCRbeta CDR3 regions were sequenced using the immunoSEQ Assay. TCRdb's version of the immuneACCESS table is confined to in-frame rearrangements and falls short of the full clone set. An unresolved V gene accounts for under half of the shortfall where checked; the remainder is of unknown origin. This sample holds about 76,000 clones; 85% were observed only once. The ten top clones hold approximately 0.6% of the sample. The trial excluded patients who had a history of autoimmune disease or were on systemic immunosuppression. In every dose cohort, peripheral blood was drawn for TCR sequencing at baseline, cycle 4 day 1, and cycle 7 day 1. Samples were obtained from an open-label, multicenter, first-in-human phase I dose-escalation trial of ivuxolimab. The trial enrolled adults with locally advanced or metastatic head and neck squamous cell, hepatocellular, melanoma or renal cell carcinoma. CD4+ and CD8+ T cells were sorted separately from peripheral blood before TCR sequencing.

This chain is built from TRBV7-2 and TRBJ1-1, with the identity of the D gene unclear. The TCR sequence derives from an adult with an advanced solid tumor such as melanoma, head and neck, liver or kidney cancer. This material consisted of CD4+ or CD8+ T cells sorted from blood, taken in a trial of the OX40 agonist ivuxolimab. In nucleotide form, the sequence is TGTGCCAGCAGCTTTTTAAAAGTACCTGTTGAAGCTTTCTTT. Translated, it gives CASSFLKVPVEAFF.